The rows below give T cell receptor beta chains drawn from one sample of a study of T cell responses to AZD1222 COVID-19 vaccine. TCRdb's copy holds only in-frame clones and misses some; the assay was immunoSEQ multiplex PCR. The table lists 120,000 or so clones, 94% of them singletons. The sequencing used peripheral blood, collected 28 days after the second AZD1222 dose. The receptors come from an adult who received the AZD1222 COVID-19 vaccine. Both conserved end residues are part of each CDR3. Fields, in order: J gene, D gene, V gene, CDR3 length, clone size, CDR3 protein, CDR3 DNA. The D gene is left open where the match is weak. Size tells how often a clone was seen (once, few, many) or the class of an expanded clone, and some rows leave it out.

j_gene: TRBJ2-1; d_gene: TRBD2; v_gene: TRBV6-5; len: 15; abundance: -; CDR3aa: CASSYFTSGGNEQFF; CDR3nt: TGTGCCAGCAGTTACTTCACCTCCGGGGGGAATGAGCAGTTCTTC
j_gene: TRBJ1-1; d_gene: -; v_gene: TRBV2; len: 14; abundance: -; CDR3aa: CASSFQAGNTEAFF; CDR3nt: TGTGCCAGCAGTTTCCAGGCGGGGAACACTGAAGCTTTCTTT
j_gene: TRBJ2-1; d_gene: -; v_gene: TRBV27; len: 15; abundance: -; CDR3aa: CASSWWELGGREQFF; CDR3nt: TGTGCCAGCAGTTGGTGGGAACTAGGGGGGAGGGAGCAGTTCTTC
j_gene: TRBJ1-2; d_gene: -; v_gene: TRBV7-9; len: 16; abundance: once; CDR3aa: CASSLAGGGTNYGYTF; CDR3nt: TGTGCCAGCAGCTTAGCTGGGGGGGGTACTAACTATGGCTACACCTTC
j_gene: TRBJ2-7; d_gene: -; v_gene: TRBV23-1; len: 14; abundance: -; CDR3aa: CASSQSDVGYEQYF; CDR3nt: TGCGCCAGCAGTCAATCGGACGTAGGCTACGAGCAGTACTTC
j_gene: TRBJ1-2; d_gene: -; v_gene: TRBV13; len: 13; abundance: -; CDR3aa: CASSPGNSYGYTF; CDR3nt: TGTGCCAGCAGCCCTGGAAATTCCTATGGCTACACCTTC
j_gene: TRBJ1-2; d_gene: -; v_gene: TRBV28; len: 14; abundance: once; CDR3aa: CASSLKSIRGGYTF; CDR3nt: TGTGCCAGCAGTTTAAAGAGTATAAGAGGGGGCTACACCTTC
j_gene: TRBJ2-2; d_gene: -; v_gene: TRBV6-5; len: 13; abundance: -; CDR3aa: CASSFVDTGELFF; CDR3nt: TGTGCCAGCAGCTTTGTTGACACCGGGGAGCTGTTTTTT
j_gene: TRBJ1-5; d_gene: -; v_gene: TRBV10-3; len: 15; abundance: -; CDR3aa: CAISESTGGAQPQHF; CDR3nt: TGTGCCATCAGTGAGTCGACGGGGGGAGCCCAGCCCCAGCATTTT
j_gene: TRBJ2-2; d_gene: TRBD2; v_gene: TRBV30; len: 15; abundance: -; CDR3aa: CASLAGGISTGELFF; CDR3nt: TGTGCCTCCCTAGCGGGAGGGATAAGCACCGGGGAGCTGTTTTTT
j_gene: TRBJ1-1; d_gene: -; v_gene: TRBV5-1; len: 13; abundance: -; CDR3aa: CASSLGENTEAFF; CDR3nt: TGCGCCAGCAGCTTAGGTGAGAACACTGAAGCTTTCTTT
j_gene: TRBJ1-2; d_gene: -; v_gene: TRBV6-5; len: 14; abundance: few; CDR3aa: CASRQTEGGYGYTF; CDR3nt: TGTGCCAGCAGACAGACGGAGGGTGGCTATGGCTACACCTTC
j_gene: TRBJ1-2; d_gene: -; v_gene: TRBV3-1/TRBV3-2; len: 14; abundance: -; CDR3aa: CASSQDITVYGYTF; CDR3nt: TGTGCCAGCAGCCAAGATATCACAGTCTATGGCTACACCTTC
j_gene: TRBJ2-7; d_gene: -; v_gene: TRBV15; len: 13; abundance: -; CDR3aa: CATSSDSSYEQYF; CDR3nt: TGTGCCACCAGCAGTGACAGCTCCTACGAGCAGTACTTC
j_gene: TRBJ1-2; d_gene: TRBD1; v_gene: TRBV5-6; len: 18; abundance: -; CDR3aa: CASSRPRDRGSFIHGYTF; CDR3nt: TGTGCCAGCAGCAGGCCCAGGGACAGGGGATCATTTATACATGGCTACACCTTC
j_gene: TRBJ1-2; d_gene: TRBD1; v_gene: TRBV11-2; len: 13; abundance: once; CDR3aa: CASSGTGAYGYTF; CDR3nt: TGTGCCAGCAGCGGGACAGGGGCCTATGGCTACACCTTC